The 4 T cell receptor beta chains below were found in one sample sequenced in a study of T-cell memory formation after mild COVID-19. TCRdb ran MiXCR on the 5' RACE reads and lists one entry per CDR3 protein. The top ten clones hold just over 8% of a sample with 530,000 or so distinct CDR3 sequences, around 15% of them seen once. The specimen was PBMCs or a T cell subset sorted from them (not recorded which). These TCRs come from an adult woman who had mild COVID-19 (a few samples of this study predate the infection). Cell type and time point are not known.

The CDR3 loop is CASSVANQGTQYF. The CDR3 coding sequence is TGTGCCAGCAGCGTAGCTAATCAGGGAACGCAGTACTTC. This chain connects TRBV9 to TRBJ2-7; maybe TRBD1 (5 bases). This CDR3 spans 13 amino acids. Germline V gene data show CDR1 as SGDLS and CDR2 as YYNGEE. V was cut by 0 bases and J by 9 bases, with 13 bases left in between.

This rearrangement joins TRBV7-8 to TRBJ2-3, with TRBD2 identical over 11 bases. The V and J ends lost 0 bases and 7 bases, in that order; junction bases with no gene match: 6. This CDR3 is 16 amino acids long. Germline lookup yields CDR1 SGHVS and CDR2 FQNEAQ. The DNA for the CDR3 is TGTGCCAGCAGCTTAGCGATAGCGGGAGGGCCAAATACGCAGTATTTT. This sequence encodes CASSLAIAGGPNTQYF.

This clonotype was detected many times. The rearrangement uses TRBV18 and TRBJ2-1, with TRBD1 matching 9 bases. J gave up 8 bases and V 6 bases, and 5 bases lay outside the gene matches. This CDR3 comprises 13 residues. The germline V gene encodes CDR1 KGHSH and CDR2 LQKENI. The CDR3 protein is CASSRQGGDEQFF. Written as DNA, the CDR3 is TGTGCCAGCTCCAGACAGGGGGGCGATGAGCAGTTCTTC.

This clonotype appeared many times. This rearrangement joins TRBV6-4 to TRBJ2-3; D uncertain. V dropped 2 bases and J dropped 0 bases, with 12 bases sitting between them. CDR3 length equals 16 residues. Per germline, CDR1 MRHNA and CDR2 SNTAGT. Here the CDR3 DNA reads TGTGCCAGCAGTGACCCAAGTTGGAGAAGCACAGATACGCAGTATTTT. It translates to CASSDPSWRSTDTQYF.